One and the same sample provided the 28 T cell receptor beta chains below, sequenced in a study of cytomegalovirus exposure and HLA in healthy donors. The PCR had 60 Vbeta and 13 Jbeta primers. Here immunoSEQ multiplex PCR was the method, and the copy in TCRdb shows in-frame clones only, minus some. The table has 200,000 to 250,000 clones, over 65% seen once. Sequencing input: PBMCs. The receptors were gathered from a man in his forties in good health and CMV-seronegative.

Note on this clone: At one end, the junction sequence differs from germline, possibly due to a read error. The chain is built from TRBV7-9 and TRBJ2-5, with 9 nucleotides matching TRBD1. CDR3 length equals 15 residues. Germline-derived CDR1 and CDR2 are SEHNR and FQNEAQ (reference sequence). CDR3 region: CSSSRQGGLGETQYF. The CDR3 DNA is TGTTCCAGCAGCCGACAGGGGGGATTAGGGGAGACCCAGTACTTC.

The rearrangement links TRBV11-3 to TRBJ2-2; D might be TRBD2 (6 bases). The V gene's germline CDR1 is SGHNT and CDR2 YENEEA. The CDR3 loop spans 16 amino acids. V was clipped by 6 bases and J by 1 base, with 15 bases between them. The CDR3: CASSPQGAGNTGELFF. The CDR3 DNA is TGTGCCAGCAGTCCTCAGGGAGCGGGGAACACCGGGGAGCTGTTTTTT.

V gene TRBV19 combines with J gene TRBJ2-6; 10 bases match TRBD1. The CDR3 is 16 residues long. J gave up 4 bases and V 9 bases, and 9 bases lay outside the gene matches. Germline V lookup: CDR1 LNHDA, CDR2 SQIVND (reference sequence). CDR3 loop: CASSLGQGSGANVLTF. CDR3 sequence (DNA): TGTGCCAGCTCCTTGGGACAGGGGTCCGGGGCCAACGTCCTGACTTTC.

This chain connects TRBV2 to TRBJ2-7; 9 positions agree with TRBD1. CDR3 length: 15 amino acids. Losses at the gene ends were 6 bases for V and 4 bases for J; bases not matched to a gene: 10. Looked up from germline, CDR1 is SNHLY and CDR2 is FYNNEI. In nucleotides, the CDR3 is TGTGCCAGCAGGCCAACGGGACAGGGAAAATACGAGCAGTACTTC. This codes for CASRPTGQGKYEQYF.

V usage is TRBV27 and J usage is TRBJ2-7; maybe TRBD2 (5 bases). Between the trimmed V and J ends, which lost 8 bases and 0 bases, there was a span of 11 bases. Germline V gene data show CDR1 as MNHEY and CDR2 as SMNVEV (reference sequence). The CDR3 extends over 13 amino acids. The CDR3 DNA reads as TGTGCCAGCGCAGGAGGAGCCTCCTACGAGCAGTACTTC. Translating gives CASAGGASYEQYF.

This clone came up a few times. This chain's CDR3 is CASSQEGGQGAFGYTF. For the CDR3, the DNA is TGTGCCAGCAGCCAAGAGGGGGGACAGGGGGCATTTGGCTACACCTTC. This chain uses TRBV4-2 with TRBJ1-2; 12 nucleotides match TRBD1. The V gene's germline CDR1 is LGHNA and CDR2 YNFKEQ. V lost 0 bases and J lost 7; bases outside the gene matches: 6. This CDR3 has 16 residues.

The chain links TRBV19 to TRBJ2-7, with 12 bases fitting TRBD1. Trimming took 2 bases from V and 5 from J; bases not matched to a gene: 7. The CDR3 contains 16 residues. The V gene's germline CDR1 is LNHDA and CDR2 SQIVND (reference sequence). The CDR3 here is CASSITPGTGGHEQYF. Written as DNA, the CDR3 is TGTGCCAGTAGTATAACCCCCGGGACAGGGGGCCACGAGCAGTACTTC. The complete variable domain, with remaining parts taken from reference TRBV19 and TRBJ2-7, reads DGGITQSPKYLFRKEGQNVTLSCEQNLNHDAMYWYRQDPGQGLRLIYYSQIVNDFQKGDIAEGYSVSREKKESFPLTVTSAQKNPTAFYLCASSITPGTGGHEQYFGPGTRLTVT.

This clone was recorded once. The DNA of the CDR3 is TGCGCCAGCAGCCAAAGCCCCGCCACCCTCTACGAGCAGTACTTC. As protein: CASSQSPATLYEQYF. The J gene is TRBJ2-7, the V gene TRBV4-1; no clear D gene. The CDR3 runs 15 residues. Germline V gives CDR1 MGHRA, CDR2 YSYEKL. Trimming cost V 2 bases and J 3 bases, with 14 bases left between them.

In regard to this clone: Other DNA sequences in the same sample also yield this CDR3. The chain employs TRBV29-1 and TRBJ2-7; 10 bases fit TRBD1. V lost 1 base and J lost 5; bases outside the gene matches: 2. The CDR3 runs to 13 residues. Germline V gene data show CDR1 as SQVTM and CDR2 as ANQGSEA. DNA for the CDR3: TGCAGCGTTGAAGGGACAGGGGGAAACGAGCAGTACTTC. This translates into CSVEGTGGNEQYF.

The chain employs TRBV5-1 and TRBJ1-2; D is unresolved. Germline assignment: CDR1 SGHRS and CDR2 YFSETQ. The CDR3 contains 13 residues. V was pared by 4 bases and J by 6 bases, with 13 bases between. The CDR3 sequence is CASSKNLLDGYTF. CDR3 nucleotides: TGCGCCAGCAGCAAGAACCTACTGGATGGCTACACCTTC.

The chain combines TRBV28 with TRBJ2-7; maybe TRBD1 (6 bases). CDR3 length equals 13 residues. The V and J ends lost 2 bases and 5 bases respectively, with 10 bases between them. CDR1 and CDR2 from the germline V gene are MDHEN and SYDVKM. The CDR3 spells CASSLPHRDEQYF. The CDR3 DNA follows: TGTGCCAGCAGTTTACCCCACAGGGACGAGCAGTACTTC.

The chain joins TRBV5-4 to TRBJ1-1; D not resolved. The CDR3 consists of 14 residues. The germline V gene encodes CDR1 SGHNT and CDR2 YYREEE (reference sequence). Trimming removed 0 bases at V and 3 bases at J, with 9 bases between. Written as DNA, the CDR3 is TGTGCCAGCAGCTTGGGGGAGTTCGACACTGAAGCTTTCTTT. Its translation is CASSLGEFDTEAFF.

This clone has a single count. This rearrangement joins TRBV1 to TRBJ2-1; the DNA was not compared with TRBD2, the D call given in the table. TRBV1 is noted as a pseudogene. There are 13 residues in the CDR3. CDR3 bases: TGCACCAGCAGGGCGGCATGCGACAATGAGCAGTTCTTC. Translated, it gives CTSRAACDNEQFF.

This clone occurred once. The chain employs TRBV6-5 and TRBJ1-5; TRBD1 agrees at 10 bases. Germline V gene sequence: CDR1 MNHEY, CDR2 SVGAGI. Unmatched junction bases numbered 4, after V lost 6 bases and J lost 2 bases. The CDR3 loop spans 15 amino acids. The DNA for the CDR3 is TGTGCCAGCAGGGGGGGGACAGGGGGCAATCAGCCCCAGCATTTT. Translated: CASRGGTGGNQPQHF.

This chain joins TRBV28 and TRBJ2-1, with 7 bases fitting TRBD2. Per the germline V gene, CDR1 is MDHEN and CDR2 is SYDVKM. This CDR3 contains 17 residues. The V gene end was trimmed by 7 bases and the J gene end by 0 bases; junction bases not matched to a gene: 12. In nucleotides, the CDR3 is TGTGCCAGCACCATAGTAGAGGGAGGGAGCTCCTACAATGAGCAGTTCTTC. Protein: CASTIVEGGSSYNEQFF.

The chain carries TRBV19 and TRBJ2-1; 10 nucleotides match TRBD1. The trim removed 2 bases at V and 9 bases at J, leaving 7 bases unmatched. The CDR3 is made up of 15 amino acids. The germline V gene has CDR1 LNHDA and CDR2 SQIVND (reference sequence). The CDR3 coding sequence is TGTGCCAGTAGTATAAGGGGACAGGGGTCGGGTGAGCAGTTCTTC. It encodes CASSIRGQGSGEQFF.

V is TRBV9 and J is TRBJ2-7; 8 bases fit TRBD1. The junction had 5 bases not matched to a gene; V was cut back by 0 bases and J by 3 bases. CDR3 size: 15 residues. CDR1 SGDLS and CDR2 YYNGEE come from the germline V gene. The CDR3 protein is CASSVGGTGGYEQYF. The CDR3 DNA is TGTGCCAGCAGCGTAGGGGGTACAGGGGGCTACGAGCAGTACTTC.

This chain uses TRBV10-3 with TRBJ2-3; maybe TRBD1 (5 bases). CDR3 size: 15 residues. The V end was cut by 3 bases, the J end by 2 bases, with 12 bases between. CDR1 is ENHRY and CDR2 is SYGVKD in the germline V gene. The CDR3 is CAISEGVTITDTQYF. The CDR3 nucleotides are TGTGCCATCAGTGAAGGGGTTACGATCACAGATACGCAGTATTTT.

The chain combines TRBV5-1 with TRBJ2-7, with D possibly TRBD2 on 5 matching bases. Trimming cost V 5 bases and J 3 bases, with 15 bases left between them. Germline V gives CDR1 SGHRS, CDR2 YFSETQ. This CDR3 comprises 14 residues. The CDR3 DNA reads TGCGCCAGCAGGAGGACCGGGGAGAACTACGAGCAGTACTTC. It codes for CASRRTGENYEQYF.

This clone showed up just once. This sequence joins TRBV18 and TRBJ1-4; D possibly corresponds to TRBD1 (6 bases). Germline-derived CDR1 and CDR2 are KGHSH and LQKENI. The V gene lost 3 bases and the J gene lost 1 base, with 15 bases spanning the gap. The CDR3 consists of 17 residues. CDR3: CASSPGTGLRTNEKLFF. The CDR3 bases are TGTGCCAGCTCACCCGGAACAGGGCTCCGAACTAATGAAAAACTGTTTTTT.

The CDR3 reads CASSPRAAYEQYF. CDR3 in DNA: TGTGCCAGCAGCCCCAGGGCTGCGTACGAGCAGTACTTC. The genes are TRBV7-9 and TRBJ2-7, with a possible D match to TRBD1 (5 bases). V was pared by 5 bases and J by 4 bases, with 12 bases between. CDR1 is SEHNR and CDR2 is FQNEAQ in the germline V gene (reference sequence). This CDR3 has 13 residues.

The CDR3 region has the DNA TGTGCCACCAGCACGGGACAGGGAGTGCTAGCCAAAAACATTCAGTACTTC. Protein product: CATSTGQGVLAKNIQYF. The V gene is TRBV15, the J gene TRBJ2-4; 9 nucleotides align to TRBD1. The CDR3 spans 17 residues. Losses at the gene ends were 4 bases for V and 0 bases for J; bases not matched to a gene: 7. In germline, CDR1 is LNHNV, CDR2 YYDKDF (reference sequence).

The chain's CDR3 is CASSPQTGGDQPQHF. The CDR3 coding sequence is TGTGCCAGCAGCCCCCAGACAGGGGGCGATCAGCCCCAGCATTTT. This chain uses TRBV7-3 with TRBJ1-5; TRBD1 aligns across 10 bases. This CDR3 comprises 15 residues. Per the germline V gene, CDR1 is SGHTA and CDR2 is FQGTGA. The trim removed 5 bases at V and 5 bases at J, leaving 6 bases unmatched.

CDR3 DNA: TGTGCCAGCAGCAGGACTAGCGGGAGAGTAGGTACGCAGTATTTT. This codes for CASSRTSGRVGTQYF. This sequence joins TRBV6-5 and TRBJ2-3; TRBD2 aligns across 13 bases. V was clipped by 6 bases and J by 8 bases; unmatched bases: 8. Germline lookup yields CDR1 MNHEY and CDR2 SVGAGI. The CDR3 runs to 15 residues.

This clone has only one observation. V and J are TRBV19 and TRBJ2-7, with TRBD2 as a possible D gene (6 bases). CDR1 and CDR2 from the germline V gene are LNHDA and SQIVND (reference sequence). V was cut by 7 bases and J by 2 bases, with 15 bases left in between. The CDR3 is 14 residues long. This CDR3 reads CASTGEGGTYEQYF. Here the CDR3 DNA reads TGTGCCAGTACCGGAGAGGGAGGCACCTACGAGCAGTACTTC.

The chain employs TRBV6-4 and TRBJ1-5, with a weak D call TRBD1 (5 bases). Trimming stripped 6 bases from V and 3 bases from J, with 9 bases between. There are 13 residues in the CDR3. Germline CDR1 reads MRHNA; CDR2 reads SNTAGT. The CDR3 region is CASRAGPNQPQHF. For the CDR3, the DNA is TGTGCCAGCAGGGCAGGGCCCAATCAGCCCCAGCATTTT.

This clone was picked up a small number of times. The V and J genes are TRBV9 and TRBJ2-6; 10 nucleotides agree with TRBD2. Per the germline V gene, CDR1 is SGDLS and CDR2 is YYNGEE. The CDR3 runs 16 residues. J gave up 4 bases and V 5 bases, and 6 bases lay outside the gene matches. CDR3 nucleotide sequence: TGTGCCAGCAGTCTAGCGGGGGCGGGGGGGGCCAACGTCCTGACTTTC. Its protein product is CASSLAGAGGANVLTF.

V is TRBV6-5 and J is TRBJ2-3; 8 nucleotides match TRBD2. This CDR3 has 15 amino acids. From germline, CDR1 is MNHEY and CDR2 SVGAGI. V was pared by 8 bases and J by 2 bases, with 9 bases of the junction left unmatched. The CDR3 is CASRTGTRDTDTQYF. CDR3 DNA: TGTGCCAGCCGTACCGGGACTAGGGACACAGATACGCAGTATTTT.